This T cell receptor beta chain was observed in a study of patients and donors after allogeneic stem cell transplantation. TCRdb reprocessed the RT-PCR reads with MiXCR, giving one entry per CDR3 protein. Here the sample spans over 400,000 distinct CDR3 sequences, roughly 16% being singletons. V was cut by 1 base and J by 3 bases, with 14 bases left in between. The CDR3 is made up of 16 amino acids. Germline V gene sequence: CDR1 SGHDN, CDR2 FVKESK. This receptor was identified in a human donor who was either an allogeneic HSCT recipient or a stem cell or donor lymphocyte infusion donor (not recorded which). It is not recorded whose cells these are; they may come from a transplant donor. The material sequenced was blood, either unsorted or a sorted T cell fraction (not recorded which). This chain links TRBV14 with TRBJ2-3, with D uncertain. CDR3 amino acids: CASSQGTLPPTDTQYF. The CDR3 DNA sequence: TGTGCCAGCAGCCAAGGGACGTTACCCCCAACAGATACGCAGTATTTT.